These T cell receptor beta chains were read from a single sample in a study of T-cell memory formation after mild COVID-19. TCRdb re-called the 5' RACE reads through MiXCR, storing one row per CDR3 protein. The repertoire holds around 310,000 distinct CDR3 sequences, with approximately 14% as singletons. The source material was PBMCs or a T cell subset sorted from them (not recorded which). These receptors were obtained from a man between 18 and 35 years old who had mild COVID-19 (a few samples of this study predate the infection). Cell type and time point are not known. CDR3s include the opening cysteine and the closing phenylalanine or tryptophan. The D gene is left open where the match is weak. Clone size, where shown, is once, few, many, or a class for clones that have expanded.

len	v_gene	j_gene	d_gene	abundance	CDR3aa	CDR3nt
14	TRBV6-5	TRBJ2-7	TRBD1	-	CASSYEQGIDEQYF	TGTGCCAGCAGTTACGAACAGGGGATCGACGAGCAGTACTTC
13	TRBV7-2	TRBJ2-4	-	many	CASSDRKGENQYF	TGTGCCAGCAGTGACCGCAAGGGTGAGAATCAGTACTTC
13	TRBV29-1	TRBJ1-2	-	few	CSGLGQGDYGYTF	TGCAGCGGGCTTGGGCAGGGAGATTATGGCTACACCTTC
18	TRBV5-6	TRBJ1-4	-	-	CASSLVRGGRTTNEKLFF	TGTGCCAGCAGCTTGGTCAGGGGTGGTAGAACAACTAATGAAAAACTGTTTTTT
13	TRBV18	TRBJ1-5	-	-	CASSRQRDQPQHF	TGTGCCAGCTCACGCCAAAGGGATCAGCCCCAGCATTTT
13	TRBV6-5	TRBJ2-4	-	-	CASSNLWGDIQYF	TGTGCCAGCAGTAATTTATGGGGGGACATTCAGTACTTC
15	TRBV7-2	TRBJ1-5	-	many	CASSPGGASNQPQHF	TGTGCCAGCAGCCCCGGCGGGGCCAGCAATCAGCCCCAGCATTTT
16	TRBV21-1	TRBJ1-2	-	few	CASSASGAQGPYGYTF	TGTGCCAGCAGCGCCAGTGGGGCCCAGGGGCCCTATGGCTACACCTTC
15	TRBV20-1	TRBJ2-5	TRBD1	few	CSARAPRQGQETQYF	TGCAGTGCTAGGGCCCCCCGACAGGGCCAAGAGACCCAGTACTTC
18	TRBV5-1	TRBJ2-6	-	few	CASSQGWTSHGGANVLTF	TGCGCCAGCAGTCAGGGTTGGACCTCCCACGGTGGGGCCAACGTCCTGACTTTC
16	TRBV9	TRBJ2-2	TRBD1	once	CASSLGTGGVTGELFF	TGTGCCAGCAGCCTCGGGACAGGGGGCGTCACCGGGGAGCTGTTTTTT
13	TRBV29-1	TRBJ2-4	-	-	CSVGFGAKNIQYF	TGCAGCGTCGGTTTCGGGGCCAAAAACATTCAGTACTTC
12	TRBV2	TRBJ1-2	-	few	CASGGGDYGYTF	TGTGCCAGCGGGGGCGGAGACTATGGCTACACCTTC
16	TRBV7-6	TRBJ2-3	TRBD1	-	CASSLAGQGITDTQYF	TGTGCCAGCAGCTTAGCCGGACAGGGGATTACAGATACGCAGTATTTT
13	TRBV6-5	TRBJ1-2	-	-	CASSYSRHSGYTF	TGTGCCAGCAGTTACTCGAGACATTCTGGCTACACCTTC
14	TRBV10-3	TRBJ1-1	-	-	CAIKIRQDNTEAFF	TGTGCCATCAAAATAAGACAGGACAACACTGAAGCTTTCTTT
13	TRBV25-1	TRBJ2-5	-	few	CASSDWGAATQYF	TGTGCCAGCAGTGATTGGGGGGCTGCGACCCAGTACTTC
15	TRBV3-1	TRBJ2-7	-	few	CASSRGLSGSYEQYF	TGTGCCAGCAGCCGGGGTCTCTCGGGCTCCTACGAGCAGTACTTC
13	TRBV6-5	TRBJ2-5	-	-	CASREYWGETKYF	TGTGCCAGCAGGGAGTACTGGGGGGAGACCAAGTACTTC
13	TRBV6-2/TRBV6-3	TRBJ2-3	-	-	CATSATGGDTQYF	TGTGCCACATCAGCAACGGGCGGGGATACGCAGTATTTT
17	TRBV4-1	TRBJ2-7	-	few	CASSQDIARTQGLEQYF	TGCGCCAGCAGCCAAGATATAGCGCGGACCCAGGGCCTCGAGCAGTACTTC
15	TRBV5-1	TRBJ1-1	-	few	CASSLSTERGTEAFF	TGCGCCAGCAGCTTGTCGACGGAAAGGGGGACTGAAGCTTTCTTT